This T cell receptor (beta chain) was found in a study of T cells in Graves' hyperthyroidism and ophthalmopathy (dated by TCRdb to about 2019). Notes on the research overall: Peripheral blood was collected at initial diagnosis, before any treatment. A discovery cohort of about a hundred patients, 43 with Graves' ophthalmopathy and over 55 with stable Graves' hyperthyroidism, was used to find distinguishing TCR V-J signatures. Whether ophthalmopathy could be predicted prospectively was tested in an independent validation cohort made up of 18 hyperthyroidism patients plus 17 patients who later progressed to ophthalmopathy. For training and testing, the roughly 97 patients in the discovery cohort were randomly divided in a 7:3 ratio. In addition, the study compared T-cell repertoires in thyroid tissue and in blood from five or six Graves' hyperthyroidism patients. After blood sampling, hyperthyroidism patients were treated with methimazole at a starting dose of 30 mg daily, and ophthalmopathy patients were treated with high-dose intravenous methylprednisolone. TCR Vbeta CDR3 sequencing of some 140 peripheral blood samples (over 40 ophthalmopathy, roughly 72 hyperthyroidism and roughly 17 progressor patients) is reported in the paper.

On the study overall, not on this receptor specifically: A 13 V-J signature model separated ophthalmopathy from stable hyperthyroidism, with around 91% sensitivity and roughly 82% specificity in cross-validation and 80%/75% in testing. Blood samples also contained most of the expanded thyroid clonotypes (frequency above 0.001), which suggests that blood repertoires may reflect thyroid immune responses. In validation, the model predicted progression to ophthalmopathy with 55% to 71% sensitivity and less than 75% specificity, a median of approximately 6.5 months before onset. Sample size was not statistically predetermined, and investigators were not blinded to group allocation.

The TCR beta CDR3 regions were amplified from the RNA transcripts. The TCR CDR3 was subjected to a first round of RT-PCR using the HTBI primer set and the Qiagen OneStep RT-PCR kit. The libraries were constructed in a second round of multiplex PCR and then size-selected and purified. Paired-end sequencing of the libraries was performed with 100 bp reads on an Illumina HiSeq2000. On the study's bioinformatics: SOAPnuke was used to process the raw data, with reads discarded if the reads contained adapters or uncalled bases, had a mean Phred below 15, or lacked an exact constant-primer or identifier match. High-quality paired reads were merged using COPE v1.2.5, and each unique nucleotide sequence was defined as a clonotype. MiTCR v1.1 was used to align the clonotypes against IMGT TRBV, TRBD and TRBJ reference segments. Only V-J combinations with frequency above 0.0001, covering 98% to 99.2% of repertoires, were analysed. A TCS score was defined as the ratio of F50 (clonal expansion) to E x V (chaos), with BLOSUM62-based TCRdist applied between CDR3 peptides within each V-J. Welch's t-statistics and random forest reduced fewer than 550 V-J features to 13, which were used in a naive Bayes classifier (R e1071). TCRdb itself trimmed the public reads at Q25 with fastp, ran MiXCR and retained productive beta chains. Records with the same CDR3 protein are collapsed into one entry carrying the most frequent genes and DNA. The V and J calls come from TCRdb's annotation, not from the publication. This sample lists around 450,000 distinct CDR3 sequences; around 16% were detected once. The ten top clones hold 14% of the sample.

The CDR3 measures 20 amino acids from cysteine to phenylalanine. Only the CDR3 part of the read is kept: 60 bases, read in frame from the first base. Trimming removed 5 bases from V and 0 bases from J; the gene matches leave 21 bases unexplained. From the germline V gene (reference sequence), CDR1 is MNHEY and CDR2 is SMNVEV. Graves' hyperthyroidism was defined as stable when no progression to ophthalmopathy occurred over 18 months of follow-up. Hyperthyroidism patients were newly diagnosed, with disease duration under 2 months, and aged 18 to 65 years. The study excluded patients with uncontrolled infections, other autoimmune diseases, pregnancy or lactation. Diagnoses were based on clinical symptoms, serum thyroxine and TRAb, thyroid ultrasound and orbital computed tomography. PBMCs were isolated from about 9 ml of fresh peripheral blood by Ficoll-Paque density gradient centrifugation. Trizol reagent was used to extract total RNA, and RNA quality was then checked on an Agilent 2100 Bioanalyzer.

Remarks on this clonotype: Its antigen specificity is not known. Qualities for individual bases were not recorded, and no much larger clone is one base off.

The sequence came from a young woman with Graves' hyperthyroidism. Sequences were obtained from blood. The chain couples TRBV27 to TRBJ1-2, and TRBD1 matches 7 of the central bases. The CDR3 region has the sequence CASSAFLPRRGQVANYGYTF. The bases are TGTGCCAGCAGTGCCTTTTTGCCTCGAAGGGGGCAGGTCGCTAACTATGGCTACACCTTC.